The entry below gives a single T cell receptor beta chain sequence along with its context. Its antigen is as yet unknown. This entry comes from a study of OX40 agonist ivuxolimab in advanced cancers. Profiled with immunoSEQ multiplex PCR; TCRdb holds only in-frame clones, not every one. Of 70,000 to 80,000 clones in the sample, roughly 90% were seen once. V lost 5 bases and J 4 bases, leaving 20 bases between the germline ends. The CDR3 loop spans 16 amino acids. CDR1 KGHSH and CDR2 LQKENI come from the germline V gene. Study observations and caveats: Clonal expansion from baseline to week 6 occurred in both CD4+ and CD8+ T cells.

The chain employs TRBV18 and TRBJ1-1; D is unresolved. Sequencing used CD4+ or CD8+ T cells sorted from blood, obtained in a trial of the OX40 agonist ivuxolimab. This sequence originates from an adult with an advanced solid tumor such as melanoma, head and neck, liver or kidney cancer. Here the CDR3 reads CASSAPSLGRGTEAFF. CDR3 in DNA: TGTGCCAGCTCAGCCCCCAGTCTGGGCAGAGGCACTGAAGCTTTCTTT.